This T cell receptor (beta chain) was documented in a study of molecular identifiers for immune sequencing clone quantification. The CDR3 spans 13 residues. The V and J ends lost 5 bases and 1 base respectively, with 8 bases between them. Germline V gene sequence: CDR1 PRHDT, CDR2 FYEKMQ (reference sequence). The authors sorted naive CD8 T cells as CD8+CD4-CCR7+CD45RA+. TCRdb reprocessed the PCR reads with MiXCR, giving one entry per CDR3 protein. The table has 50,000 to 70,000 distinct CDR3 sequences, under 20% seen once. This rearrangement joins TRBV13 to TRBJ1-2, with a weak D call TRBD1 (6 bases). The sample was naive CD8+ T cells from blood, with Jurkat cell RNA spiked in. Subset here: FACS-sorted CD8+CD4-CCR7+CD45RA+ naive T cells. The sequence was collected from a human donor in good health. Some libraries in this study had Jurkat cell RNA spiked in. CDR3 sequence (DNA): TGTGCCAGCAGCGAGGGACATAACTATGGCTACACCTTC. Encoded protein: CASSEGHNYGYTF.